The clone carrying this TCR beta chain was seen just once. The antigen remains unidentified. The data derive from a study of CD8 T cells in ankylosing spondylitis. Findings of the study overall: Peripheral blood held disease-linked clones only at relatively low frequency, and these were CD8+. Certain motif variants had earlier been reported in reactive arthritis synovial fluid and blood.

V trimming: 3 bases; J trimming: 7 bases; junction bases outside the gene matches: 14. This CDR3 comprises 17 residues. Construction of TCR beta libraries was performed using quantitative 5'-RACE with molecular barcodes. TCRdb called the 5' RACE reads again in MiXCR, with one record for every CDR3 protein. The table has about 250,000 distinct CDR3 sequences, over 30% seen once. V is TRBV12-3 or TRBV12-4 and J is TRBJ2-1, with 8 bases that match TRBD2. This receptor was obtained from a male donor with ankylosing spondylitis or in good health (not recorded which). The sample consisted of blood, either unsorted or a sorted T cell fraction (not recorded which). The CDR3 sequence: CASSFRPGTSVGNEQFF. The CDR3 region has the DNA TGTGCCAGCAGTTTTCGACCCGGGACTAGTGTGGGGAATGAGCAGTTCTTC.